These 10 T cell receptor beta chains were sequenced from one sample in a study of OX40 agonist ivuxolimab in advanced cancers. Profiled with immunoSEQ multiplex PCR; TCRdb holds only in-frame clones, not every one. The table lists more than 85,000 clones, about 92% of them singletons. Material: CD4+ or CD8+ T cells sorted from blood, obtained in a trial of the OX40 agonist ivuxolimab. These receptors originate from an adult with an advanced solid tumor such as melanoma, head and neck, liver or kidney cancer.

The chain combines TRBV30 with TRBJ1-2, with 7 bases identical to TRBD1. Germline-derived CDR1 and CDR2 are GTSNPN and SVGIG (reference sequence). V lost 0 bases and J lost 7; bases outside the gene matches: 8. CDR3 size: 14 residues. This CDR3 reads CAWSVLQGSTGYTF. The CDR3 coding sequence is TGTGCCTGGAGTGTACTACAGGGGAGCACTGGCTACACCTTC. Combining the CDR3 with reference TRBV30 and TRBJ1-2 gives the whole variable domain SQTIHQWPATLVQPVGSPLSLECTVEGTSNPNLYWYRQAAGRGLQLLFYSVGIGQISSEVPQNLSASRPQDRQFILSSKKLLLSDSGFYLCAWSVLQGSTGYTFGSGTRLTVV.

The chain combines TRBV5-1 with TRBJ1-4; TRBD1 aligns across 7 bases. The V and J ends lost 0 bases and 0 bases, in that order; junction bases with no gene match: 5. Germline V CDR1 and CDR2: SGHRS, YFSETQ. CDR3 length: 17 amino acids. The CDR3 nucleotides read TGCGCCAGCAGCTTGGCAGGGGGGGTTGCAACTAATGAAAAACTGTTTTTT. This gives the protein CASSLAGGVATNEKLFF.

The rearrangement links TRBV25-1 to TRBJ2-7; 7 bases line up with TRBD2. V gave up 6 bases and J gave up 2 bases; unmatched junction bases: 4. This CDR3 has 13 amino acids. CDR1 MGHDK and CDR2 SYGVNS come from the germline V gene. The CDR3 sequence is CASRREGTYEQYF. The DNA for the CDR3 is TGTGCCAGCAGGAGGGAGGGCACCTACGAGCAGTACTTC.

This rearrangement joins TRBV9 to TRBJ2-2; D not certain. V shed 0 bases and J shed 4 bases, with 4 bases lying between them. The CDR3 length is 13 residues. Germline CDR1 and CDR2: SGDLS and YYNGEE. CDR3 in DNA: TGTGCCAGCAGCGTAGGGACCACCGGGGAGCTGTTTTTT. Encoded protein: CASSVGTTGELFF. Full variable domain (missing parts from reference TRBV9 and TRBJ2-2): DSGVTQTPKHLITATGQRVTLRCSPRSGDLSVYWYQQSLDQGLQFLIQYYNGEERAKGNILERFSAQQFPDLHSELNLSSLELGDSALYFCASSVGTTGELFFGEGSRLTVL.

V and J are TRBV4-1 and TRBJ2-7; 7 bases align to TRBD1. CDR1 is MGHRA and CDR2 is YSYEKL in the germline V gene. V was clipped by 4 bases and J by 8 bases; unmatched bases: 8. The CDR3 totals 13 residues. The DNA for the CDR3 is TGCGCCAGCAGCCTCGGGACAGCGCTTCAGCAGTACTTC. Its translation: CASSLGTALQQYF.

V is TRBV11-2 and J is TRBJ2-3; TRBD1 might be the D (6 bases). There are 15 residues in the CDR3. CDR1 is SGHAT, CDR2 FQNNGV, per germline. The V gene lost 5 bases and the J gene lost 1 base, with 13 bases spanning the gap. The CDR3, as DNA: TGTGCCAGCAGCCCATCGTCAGGGGGCACAGATACGCAGTATTTT. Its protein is CASSPSSGGTDTQYF.

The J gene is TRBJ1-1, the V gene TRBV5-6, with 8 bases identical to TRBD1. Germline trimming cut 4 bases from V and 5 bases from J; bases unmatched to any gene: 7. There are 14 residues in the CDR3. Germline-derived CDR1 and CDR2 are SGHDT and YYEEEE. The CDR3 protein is CASSPGQGGTEAFF. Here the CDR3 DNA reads TGTGCCAGCAGCCCCGGACAGGGAGGGACTGAAGCTTTCTTT.

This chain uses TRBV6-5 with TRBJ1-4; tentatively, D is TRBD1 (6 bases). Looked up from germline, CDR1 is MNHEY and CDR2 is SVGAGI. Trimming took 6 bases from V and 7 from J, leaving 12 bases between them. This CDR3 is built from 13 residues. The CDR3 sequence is CASRRATGEKLFF. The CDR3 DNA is TGTGCCAGCAGACGGGCGACAGGTGAAAAACTGTTTTTT.

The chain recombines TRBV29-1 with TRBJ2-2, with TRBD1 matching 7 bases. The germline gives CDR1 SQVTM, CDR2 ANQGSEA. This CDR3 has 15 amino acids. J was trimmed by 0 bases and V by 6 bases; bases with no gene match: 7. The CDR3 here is CSVVTGATNTGELFF. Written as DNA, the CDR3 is TGCAGCGTCGTCACAGGGGCAACGAACACCGGGGAGCTGTTTTTT.

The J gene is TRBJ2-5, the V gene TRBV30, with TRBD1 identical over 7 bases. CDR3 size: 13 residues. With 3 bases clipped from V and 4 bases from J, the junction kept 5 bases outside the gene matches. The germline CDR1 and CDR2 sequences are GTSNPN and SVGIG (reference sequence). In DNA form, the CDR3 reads TGTGCCTGGAGCCCTTGGACAGGAGAGACCCAGTACTTC. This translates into CAWSPWTGETQYF.